The entry below describes one T cell receptor (beta chain). The antigen remains undetermined. A second PCR, run for about 7 to 12 cycles, used a sample-barcoded 5' primer plus a J-beta primer mix. Each cDNA molecule received a tag from a template-switch adaptor that had 12 random nucleotides. TCRdb reprocessed the 5' RACE reads with MiXCR, giving one entry per CDR3 protein. The table records some 700,000 distinct CDR3 sequences, about 40% of them present only once. At least 6 million PBMCs were isolated per sample. The sample originates from a study of blood T cells in healthy people across ages. Findings and caveats of the study: Bulk PBMC profiling left naive and antigen-experienced comparisons inconclusive.

CDR1 and CDR2 from the germline V gene are SGHDN and FVKESK. The CDR3 contains 15 residues. J lost 2 bases, V lost 5 bases, and 8 bases had no gene match. The source of this sequence is an older woman in good health. The sequencing sample was made of blood. The chain uses TRBV14 and TRBJ2-7, with 8 nucleotides matching TRBD1. The CDR3 spells CASSSVGTGPYEQYF. The CDR3 nucleotides read TGTGCCAGCAGCAGCGTGGGGACAGGACCCTACGAGCAGTACTTC.